The clone carrying this TCR beta chain appeared a single time. This sample was taken from a study of shared clonotypes between healthy human individuals. TCRdb's copy holds only in-frame clones and misses some; the assay was immunoSEQ multiplex PCR. The sample contains 1.4 million or so clones, 97% to 99% of which appear only once. The germline gives CDR1 PRHDT, CDR2 FYEKMQ (reference sequence). The ends lost 6 bases at V and 3 bases at J; junction bases unmatched: 9. This CDR3 has 15 residues. The TCR comes from a man aged 25 to 40 in good health. This rearrangement joins TRBV13 to TRBJ2-7; 9 positions agree with TRBD1. The source material was naive CD4+ T cells sorted from blood. Regarding subset: CD45RA+ positively selected. CDR3 region: CASRRQGEGGYEQYF. The CDR3, as DNA: TGTGCCAGCAGACGACAGGGGGAAGGCGGCTACGAGCAGTACTTC.